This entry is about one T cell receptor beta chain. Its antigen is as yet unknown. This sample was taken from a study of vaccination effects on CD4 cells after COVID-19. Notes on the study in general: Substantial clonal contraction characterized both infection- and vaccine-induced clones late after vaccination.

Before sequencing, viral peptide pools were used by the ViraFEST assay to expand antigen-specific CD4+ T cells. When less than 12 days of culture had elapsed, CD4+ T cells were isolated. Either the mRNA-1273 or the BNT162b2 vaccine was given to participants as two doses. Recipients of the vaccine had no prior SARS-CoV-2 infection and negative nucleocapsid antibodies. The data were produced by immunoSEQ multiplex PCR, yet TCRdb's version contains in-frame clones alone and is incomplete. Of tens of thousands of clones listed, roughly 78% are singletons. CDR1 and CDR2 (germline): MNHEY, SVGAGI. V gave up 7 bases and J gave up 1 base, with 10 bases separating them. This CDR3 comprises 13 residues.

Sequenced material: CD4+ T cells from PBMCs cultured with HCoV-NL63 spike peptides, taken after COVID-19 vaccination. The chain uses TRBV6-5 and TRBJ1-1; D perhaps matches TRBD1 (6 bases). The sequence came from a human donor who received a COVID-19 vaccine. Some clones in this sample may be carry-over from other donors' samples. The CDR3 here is CASTNRANTEAFF. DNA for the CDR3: TGTGCCAGCACCAACAGGGCGAACACTGAAGCTTTCTTT.